Only one count was recorded for the clone carrying this TCR beta chain. Its antigen is not identified. This entry comes from a study of graft-versus-host responses after intestinal transplantation. Study context: Among the recipients, transplants were multivisceral, liver-intestinal, or isolated intestinal. Study observations and caveats: The recipient marrow held GvH clones, and some of them showed up first in ileum or blood.

Graft-derived tissue was subjected to processing to liberate intraepithelial and lamina propria lymphocytes. The CDR3 covers 16 residues. The junction had 3 bases not matched to a gene; V was cut back by 1 base and J by 4 bases. The germline CDR1 and CDR2 sequences are MGHRA and YSYEKL. Generated by immunoSEQ multiplex PCR, the TCRdb table keeps only in-frame clones and is missing some. Of 7,500 to 10,000 clones listed, 75% to 90% are singletons. J is TRBJ2-1 and V is TRBV4-1; 11 nucleotides line up with TRBD2. This receptor was obtained from a human patient who received an intestinal transplant, so some T cells may come from the graft donor. Sequences were derived from ileum tissue, sampled less than 850 days after intestinal transplantation. Here the CDR3 DNA reads TGCGCCAGCAGCCAAGTACTAGCGGGGGTATACAATGAGCAGTTCTTC. Translation gives CASSQVLAGVYNEQFF.